The 6 T cell receptor beta chains given below trace back to one sample, sequenced in a study of tissue T cells after allogeneic stem cell transplantation. Described time point: mouse harvest day 7 after allogeneic transplant. Each mouse received 10^7 T-cell-depleted marrow cells plus 10^6 splenic CD5+ T cells by tail vein. Repertoires were generated with immunoSEQ multiplex PCR, while TCRdb's copy carries only in-frame clones and drops some. This table holds just under 7,500 clones, 50% found once. Input material: gut tissue. Receptor source: a female BALB/c mouse given C57BL/6 T cells with graft-versus-host disease after an allogeneic hematopoietic cell transplant.

As regards this clone: All gene names here are mouse names. The CDR3 end lies 1 residue beyond the end of the read and is filled in from the germline J gene. V usage is TRBV3 and J usage is TRBJ2-1, with D possibly matching TRBD2 (7 bases). The germline V gene has CDR1 SNHLY and CDR2 FYNGKV (reference sequence). V was shortened by 1 base and J by 3 bases, with 7 bases between the two germline ends. The CDR3 runs 14 residues. CDR3 sequence: CASSLGGAYAEQFF. The sequenced part of the CDR3 DNA is TGTGCCAGCAGCTTAGGGGGGGCCTATGCTGAGCAGTTC.

This clone was counted between two and nine times. The genes are named according to mouse. The read ends 1 residue early relative to the CDR3; the germline J gene fills the gap. Within the sample, other DNA sequences also encode this same CDR3. The V and J genes are TRBV26 and TRBJ2-4; the match to TRBD2 covers 7 bases. Looked up from germline, CDR1 is KGHPV and CDR2 is FQNQEV (reference sequence). The CDR3 has 13 residues. Germline trimming cut 2 bases from V and 4 bases from J; bases unmatched to any gene: 0. Partial CDR3 DNA: TGTGCCAGCAGTCTGGGGGGGGAAAACACCTTGTAC. Translated, it gives CASSLGGENTLY. The whole CDR3 region reads CASSLGGENTLYF.

Concerning this clone: Mouse gene names apply. Coverage ceases 1 residue before the CDR3 finishes, and the germline J gene fills in the end. The rearrangement uses TRBV3 and TRBJ1-2; D unresolved. The CDR3 runs 13 residues. Germline CDR1 reads SNHLY; CDR2 reads FYNGKV (reference sequence). The V and J ends lost 2 bases and 0 bases respectively, with 4 bases between them. This CDR3 is CASSLQANSDYTF. The CDR3 DNA, read in part, is TGTGCCAGCAGCTTACAAGCAAACTCCGACTACACC.

This clone is labeled as medium-sized (0.01 to 0.1%). The genes and germline here are from mouse. The CDR3 end falls 1 residue outside the read, so it is completed with the germline J gene. The V call is TRBV20, the J call TRBJ2-7, with D hard to call. The CDR3 covers 13 residues. CDR1 GFQATS and CDR2 STVNSAI come from the germline V gene. V was shortened by 4 bases and J by 0 bases, with 10 bases between the two germline ends. The CDR3 bases that were read are TGTGGTGCTACCCGGGAAAGCTCCTATGAACAGTAC. This translates into CGATRESSYEQY. The complete CDR3 reads CGATRESSYEQYF.

In the case of this clone: Germline and genes here are mouse. The sequence runs out 1 residue before the end of the CDR3; the remainder is reconstructed from the germline J gene. The chain employs TRBV3 and TRBJ1-4; 7 positions agree with TRBD1. The V gene end was trimmed by 0 bases and the J gene end by 2 bases; junction bases not matched to a gene: 0. Germline CDR1 reads SNHLY; CDR2 reads FYNGKV (reference sequence). The CDR3 length is 15 residues. CDR3 bases read: TGTGCCAGCAGCTTAGCAGGGGGCTCCAACGAAAGATTATTT. Translation: CASSLAGGSNERLF. The entire CDR3 protein is CASSLAGGSNERLFF. The full variable domain, completed using reference TRBV3 and TRBJ1-4, is GPKVLQIPSHQIIDMGQMVTLNCDPVSNHLYFYWYKQILGQQMEFLVNFYNGKVMEKSKLFKDQFSVERPDGSYFTLKIQPTALEDSAVYFCASSLAGGSNERLFFGHGTKLSVL.

Of note for this clone: The germline and genes are mouse ones. The CDR3 is cut off 1 residue early in the read; its end comes from the germline J gene. The genes are TRBV26 and TRBJ1-1, with 7 bases matching TRBD1. After removal of 3 bases from V and 4 bases from J, the junction contained 2 bases not matched to a gene. The CDR3 covers 13 residues. CDR1 KGHPV and CDR2 FQNQEV come from the germline V gene (reference sequence). The CDR3 DNA, read in part, is TGTGCCAGCAGTCTACCAGGGGGCACAGAAGTCTTC. The encoded protein is CASSLPGGTEVF. The CDR3 reads in full as CASSLPGGTEVFF.